The present entry profiles one T cell receptor beta chain with its context. Its antigen is not known. The method was immunoSEQ multiplex PCR; TCRdb's version includes in-frame clones alone and lacks a portion of them. The top ten hold 0.37% of the sample, which has a few million clones, about 90% seen once. The data originate from a study of shared clonotypes between healthy human individuals. As for the study in general: Sampling drew on donors who were a couple of women and three men aged 18 to 49.

Notes on the study in general: Rarefaction revealed incomplete sorted-subset sequencing despite large depth.

Trimming took off 2 bases at V and 7 bases at J, with 12 bases between the two ends. Germline V lookup: CDR1 SGHTA, CDR2 FQGNSA. CDR3 length: 14 residues. This clonotype was obtained from a man in his late teens or twenties in good health. Some clones in this sample may be carry-over from other donors' samples. This chain uses TRBV7-2 with TRBJ1-5, with D uncertain. Sequencing was done on a sample of naive CD4+ T cells from PBMCs. As for subset: CD45RA+ positively selected. CDR3 DNA sequence: TGTGCCAGCAGCTTACAGGCCACGGGCCAGCCCCAGCATTTT. Its translation: CASSLQATGQPQHF. Full variable domain (missing parts from reference TRBV7-2 and TRBJ1-5): GAGVSQSPSNKVTEKGKDVELRCDPISGHTALYWYRQSLGQGLEFLIYFQGNSAPDKSGLPSDRFSAERTGGSVSTLTIQRTQQEDSAVYLCASSLQATGQPQHFGDGTRLSIL.